This passage covers 10 T cell receptor beta chains from one sample sequenced in a study of blood T cell repertoires in COVID-19. Using immunoSEQ multiplex PCR, the repertoire was profiled, and TCRdb retains in-frame clones only, with some absent. The sample has about 170,000 clones, 80% to 85% seen once. Sequencing was done on a sample of peripheral blood. These receptors originate from a woman in her seventies with COVID-19, enrolled during active disease.

The V and J genes are TRBV5-5 and TRBJ2-3; 8 bases fit TRBD2. With 2 bases clipped from V and 7 bases from J, the junction kept 12 bases outside the gene matches. From germline, CDR1 is SGHKS and CDR2 YYEKEE (reference sequence). The CDR3 loop spans 16 amino acids. CDR3 in amino acids: CASSFPGGPGSHTQYF. The DNA for the CDR3 is TGTGCCAGCAGCTTTCCGGGAGGGCCGGGGAGCCATACGCAGTATTTT. Full variable domain (outside the CDR3, taken from reference TRBV5-5 and TRBJ2-3): DAGVTQSPTHLIKTRGQQVTLRCSPISGHKSVSWYQQVLGQGPQFIFQYYEKEERGRGNFPDRFSARQFPNYSSELNVNALLLGDSALYLCASSFPGGPGSHTQYFGPGTRLTVL.

V and J are TRBV10-3 and TRBJ1-2; 7 positions match TRBD1. The germline CDR1 and CDR2 sequences are ENHRY and SYGVKD. This CDR3 is built from 13 residues. The V gene end was trimmed by 6 bases and the J gene end by 3 bases; junction bases not matched to a gene: 4. CDR3 residues: CAIRTGTDYGYTF. In nucleotides, the CDR3 is TGTGCCATCAGAACTGGGACAGACTATGGCTACACCTTC.

The chain combines TRBV30 with TRBJ1-4; TRBD1 matches at 7 bases. Germline V gene lookup returns CDR1 GTSNPN and CDR2 SVGIG (reference sequence). The CDR3 is 14 amino acids. V shed 5 bases and J 6 bases; nucleotides not matched to a gene: 9. The CDR3 reads CAWGTGTVDEKLFF. CDR3 nucleotides: TGTGCCTGGGGAACCGGGACAGTTGATGAAAAACTGTTTTTT. Full variable domain (missing parts from reference TRBV30 and TRBJ1-4): SQTIHQWPATLVQPVGSPLSLECTVEGTSNPNLYWYRQAAGRGLQLLFYSVGIGQISSEVPQNLSASRPQDRQFILSSKKLLLSDSGFYLCAWGTGTVDEKLFFGSGTQLSVL.

The chain carries TRBV18 and TRBJ1-5, with 10 bases that match TRBD1. Germline CDR1 is KGHSH and CDR2 is LQKENI. The CDR3 covers 15 residues. V dropped 2 bases and J dropped 6; count of bases not matched to a gene: 4. The CDR3 DNA follows: TGTGCCAGCTCACCAGGACAGGGGGTAGGTCAGCCCCAGCATTTT. Its protein is CASSPGQGVGQPQHF.

The rearrangement uses TRBV7-9 and TRBJ2-1; tentatively, D is TRBD1 (5 bases). V was shortened by 1 base and J by 4 bases, with 14 bases between the two germline ends. Germline lookup yields CDR1 SEHNR and CDR2 FQNEAQ (reference sequence). The CDR3 has 16 residues. The CDR3 bases are TGTGCCAGCAGCTTAGTAACGACAGTGGAATACAATGAGCAGTTCTTC. This translates into CASSLVTTVEYNEQFF.

The chain joins TRBV14 to TRBJ2-7; perhaps TRBD1 as D (5 bases). In germline, CDR1 is SGHDN, CDR2 FVKESK. V was trimmed by 1 base and J by 2 bases, leaving 9 bases between them. The CDR3 loop spans 14 amino acids. For the CDR3, the DNA is TGTGCCAGCAGCCAAGTAACAGGAGCCTACGAGCAGTACTTC. The encoded protein is CASSQVTGAYEQYF.

This clone appeared a single time. This sequence joins TRBV5-1 and TRBJ1-6; unclear D gene. CDR3 length equals 13 residues. The V and J ends lost 5 bases and 10 bases respectively, with 13 bases between them. Germline V gene data show CDR1 as SGHRS and CDR2 as YFSETQ. The DNA of the CDR3 is TGCGCCAGCAGAGAGGAAGGAAACTCACCCCTCCACTTT. Its protein is CASREEGNSPLHF.

The chain uses TRBV5-6 and TRBJ1-2, with 7 bases that match TRBD1. Trimming removed 2 bases from V and 4 bases from J; junction bases left unmatched: 5. This CDR3 spans 14 amino acids. Germline CDR1 reads SGHDT; CDR2 reads YYEEEE. The CDR3 sequence is CASSLSGTAYGYTF. CDR3 DNA sequence: TGTGCCAGCAGCTTATCCGGGACAGCCTATGGCTACACCTTC.

The genes are TRBV5-1 and TRBJ2-2, with a possible D match to TRBD2 (6 bases). The germline V and J ends were trimmed by 4 bases and 3 bases, with 28 bases remaining between them. CDR1 SGHRS and CDR2 YFSETQ come from the germline V gene. The CDR3 length is 20 residues. In DNA form, the CDR3 reads TGCGCCAGCAGCCCCGTCGGCCTAAATGGTGAGGGGACTTACACCGGGGAGCTGTTTTTT. It encodes CASSPVGLNGEGTYTGELFF.

The V call is TRBV30, the J call TRBJ1-2; D gene ambiguous. The CDR3 is 13 residues long. Germline lookup yields CDR1 GTSNPN and CDR2 SVGIG (reference sequence). V lost 4 bases, J lost 8 bases, and 17 bases lay in between. CDR3 sequence: CAWKNQAGNGYTF. The CDR3 DNA sequence: TGTGCCTGGAAAAATCAGGCGGGCAACGGCTACACCTTC.